This record concerns one T cell receptor (beta chain) sequence. The entry originates in a study of blood T cell repertoires in COVID-19. Study details: The United States, Italy and Spain supplied acute and convalescent COVID-19 samples. The analysed material was cDNA or gDNA that came from T cells, B-cell-depleted T cells, or PBMCs.

In the original analysis: Scientists estimated how many nucleated cells there were by amplifying reference gene primers. Repertoires were generated with immunoSEQ multiplex PCR, while TCRdb's copy carries only in-frame clones and drops some. The V and J calls and the clone size are those of that table, but D and trimming were determined from the DNA. The sample consists of 100,000 to 150,000 clones, approximately 83% of them appearing once. This CDR3 region has 13 residues. The germline V gene encodes CDR1 LNHDA and CDR2 SQIVND (reference sequence). The ends were cut back, 3 bases at V and 5 bases at J, with 7 bases in the middle.

The sample was peripheral blood. This chain connects TRBV19 to TRBJ2-2; possible D gene TRBD2, 6 bases. This clonotype originated in a man aged 35-49 years with active or convalescent COVID-19. CDR3 sequence: CASSMAGTGELFF. DNA for the CDR3: TGTGCCAGTAGTATGGCGGGGACCGGGGAGCTGTTTTTT.